This TCR beta chain derives from a study of blood T cell repertoires in COVID-19. Participants reported their clinical history, and cohort assignment relied on those reports. Recovered Cohort 3 donors showed two negative PCRs, clearance, or symptom resolution. Method: immunoSEQ multiplex PCR; TCRdb's copy keeps in-frame clones and lacks some. The sample lists more than 150,000 clones; around four fifths were seen once. This CDR3 contains 12 residues. The V gene's germline CDR1 is MDHEN and CDR2 SYDVKM. Trimming removed 5 bases from V and 7 bases from J; junction bases left unmatched: 2. Sequences were obtained from PBMCs or T cells enriched from blood (not recorded which). The receptor was isolated from a man aged 40-50 years who had recovered from COVID-19. The J gene is TRBJ1-2, the V gene TRBV28; 9 nucleotides align to TRBD1. The CDR3 sequence: CASSTGGGGYTF. CDR3 nucleotide sequence: TGTGCCAGCAGTACAGGGGGCGGTGGCTACACCTTC.